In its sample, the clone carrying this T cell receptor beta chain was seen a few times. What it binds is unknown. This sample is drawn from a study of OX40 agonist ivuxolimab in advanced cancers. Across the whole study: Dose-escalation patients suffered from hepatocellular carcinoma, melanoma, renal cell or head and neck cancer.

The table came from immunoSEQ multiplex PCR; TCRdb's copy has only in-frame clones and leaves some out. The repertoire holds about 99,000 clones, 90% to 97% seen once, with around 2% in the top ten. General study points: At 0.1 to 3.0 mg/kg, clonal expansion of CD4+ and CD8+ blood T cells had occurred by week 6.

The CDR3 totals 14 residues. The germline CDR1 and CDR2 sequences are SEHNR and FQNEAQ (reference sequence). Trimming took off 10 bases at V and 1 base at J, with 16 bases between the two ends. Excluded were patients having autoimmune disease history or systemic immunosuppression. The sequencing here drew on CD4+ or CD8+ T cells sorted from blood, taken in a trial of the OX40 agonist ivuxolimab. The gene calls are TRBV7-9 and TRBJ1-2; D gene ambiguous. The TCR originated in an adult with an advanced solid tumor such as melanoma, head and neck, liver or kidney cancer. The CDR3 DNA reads TGTGCCATAGAGGACGGACGCCATAACTATGGCTACACCTTC. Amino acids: CAIEDGRHNYGYTF.